Listed here is a single T cell receptor (beta chain). The antigen this receptor binds is unknown. The junction departs from germline at one end; a sequencing error may be responsible. This record comes from a study of blood T cell repertoires in COVID-19 (TCRdb year 2020). Turning to the overall study: Samples from collaborators originated in the United States, Italy and Spain and spanned both the acute and convalescent phases of COVID-19. The material from the prospective study consisted of cDNA or gDNA derived from T cells, B-cell-depleted T cells, or PBMCs. Deeply sampled blood TCRbeta repertoires from subjects exposed to, actively infected with, or recovered from COVID-19 were included in the dataset. The repertoires were released in a freely available public database intended as a resource for research on the immune response to SARS-CoV-2. The samples were drawn from the first 160 participants of the ongoing ImmuneRACE study and from some 1,300 subjects provided by 6 global collaborators. A de-identified subject ID, COVID-19 status, age in years and sex were almost always included in the sample metadata. HLA class I and class II types, where available, came from metadata supplied by the sample provider rather than from assay-based typing. What the research found in general, with its limitations: The quantity of clinical and demographic metadata differed by source and by participant and was supplied without curation.

Enrolling through a virtual design, the prospective study's participants ranged in age from roughly 18 to 89 years and lived across some 22 United States geographic areas. To assign participants to cohorts, the prospective study relied on clinical history that participants themselves reported in a screening survey and a study questionnaire. ImmuneRACE Cohort 3 recovered participants were defined by two consecutive negative NP/OP PCR tests, healthcare professional clearance, or symptom resolution. In the prospective study, mobile phlebotomists collected whole blood, serum and a nasopharyngeal or oropharyngeal swab from each participant. Participants in the prospective study had the option to provide additional blood draws and questionnaires over a roughly two-month period. Before DNA extraction, blood samples from the prospective study were shipped at room temperature or frozen. TCRbeta CDR3 regions were amplified from genomic DNA using the immunoSEQ Assay, a bias-controlled multiplex PCR. The authors' analysis ran thus. Nucleated cell counts per sample were estimated from amplification of reference gene primers within the assay. To quantify the absolute abundance of each unique TCRbeta CDR3 rearrangement, sequence reads were collapsed and filtered. For each sample, productive Simpson clonality was calculated as the square root of Simpson's diversity index across productive rearrangements. TCRdb's version of the immuneACCESS table is confined to in-frame rearrangements and falls short of the full clone set. An unresolved V gene accounts for under half of the shortfall where checked; the remainder is of unknown origin. That table supplies the V and J calls and clone size; D and trimming were determined from the DNA. This sample holds under 500,000 clones; around 87% were observed only once. About 1.1% of the sample is in the top ten clones.

The TCR was taken from a man aged 30-40 years who had recovered from COVID-19. The sample taken for sequencing was PBMCs or T cells enriched from blood (not recorded which).

The CDR3 region has the sequence CATSSNRVGNSPLHF. The DNA sequence is given as TGTGCCACCAGCAGCAACAGGGTAGGAAATTCACCCCTCCATTTT. The chain is assembled from TRBV15 and TRBJ1-6; TRBD1 might be the D gene, on 6 matching bases. The germline V gene (reference sequence) supplies CDR1 LNHNV and CDR2 YYDKDF. Including cysteine and phenylalanine, the CDR3 has 15 amino acids. Only CDR3 DNA is held: 45 bases, read in frame from base 1.